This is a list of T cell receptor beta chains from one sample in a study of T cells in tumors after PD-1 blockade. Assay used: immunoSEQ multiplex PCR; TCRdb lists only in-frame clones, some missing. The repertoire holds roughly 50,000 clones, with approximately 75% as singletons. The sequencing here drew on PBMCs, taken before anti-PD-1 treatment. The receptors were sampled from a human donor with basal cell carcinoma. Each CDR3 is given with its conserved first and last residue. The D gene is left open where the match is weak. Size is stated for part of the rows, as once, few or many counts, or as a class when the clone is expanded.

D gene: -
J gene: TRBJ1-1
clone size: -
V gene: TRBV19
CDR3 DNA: TGTGCCAGTAGTATGGGTAAGAACACTGAAGCTTTCTTT
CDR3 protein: CASSMGKNTEAFF

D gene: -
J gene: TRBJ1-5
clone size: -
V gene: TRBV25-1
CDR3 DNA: TGTGCCAGCAGTGAGTCGGGCCAGATGGGCAATCAGCCCCAGCATTTT
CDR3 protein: CASSESGQMGNQPQHF

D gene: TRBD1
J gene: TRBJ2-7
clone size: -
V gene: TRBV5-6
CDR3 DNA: TGTGCCAGCAGCTTGGCGGACAGGGACGCCGCCGAGCAGTACTTC
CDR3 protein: CASSLADRDAAEQYF

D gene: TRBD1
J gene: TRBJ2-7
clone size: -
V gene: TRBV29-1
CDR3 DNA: TGCAGCGTAGGGACAGGGGCTTCCTACGAGCAGTACTTC
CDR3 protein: CSVGTGASYEQYF

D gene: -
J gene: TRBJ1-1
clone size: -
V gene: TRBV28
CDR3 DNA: TGTGCCAGCAGCGGACATCTAGCATCCACTGAAGCTTTCTTT
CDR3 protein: CASSGHLASTEAFF

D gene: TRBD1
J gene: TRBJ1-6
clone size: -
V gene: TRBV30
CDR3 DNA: TGTGCCTGGAGGGGCGACAGGGGGCCACATAATTCACCCCTCCACTTT
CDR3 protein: CAWRGDRGPHNSPLHF

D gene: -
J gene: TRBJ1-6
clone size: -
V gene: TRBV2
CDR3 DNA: TGTGCCAGCAGTGAGGAGGCTAATTTAAATTCACCCCTCCACTTT
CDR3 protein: CASSEEANLNSPLHF

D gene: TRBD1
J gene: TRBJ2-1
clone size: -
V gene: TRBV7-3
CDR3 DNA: TGTGCCAGCAGCACCTCCGGGACAGATAGACACAATGAGCAGTTCTTC
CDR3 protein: CASSTSGTDRHNEQFF

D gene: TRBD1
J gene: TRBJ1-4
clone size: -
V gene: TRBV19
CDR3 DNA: TGTGCCAGTGGCCCCGGGACAGCCCCTAATGAAAAACTGTTTTTT
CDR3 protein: CASGPGTAPNEKLFF

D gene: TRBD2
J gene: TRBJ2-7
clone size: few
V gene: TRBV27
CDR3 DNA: TGTGCCAGCAAACTAGCGGGAGGCTACGAGCAGTACTTC
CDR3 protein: CASKLAGGYEQYF

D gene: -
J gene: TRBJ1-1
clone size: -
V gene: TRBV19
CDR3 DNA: TGTGCCAGTAGTAGACAACCGAACACTGAAGCTTTCTTT
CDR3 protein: CASSRQPNTEAFF

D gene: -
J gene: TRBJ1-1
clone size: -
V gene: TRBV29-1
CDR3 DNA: TGCAGCGTTGATGTACAGATGAACACTGAAGCTTTCTTT
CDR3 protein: CSVDVQMNTEAFF

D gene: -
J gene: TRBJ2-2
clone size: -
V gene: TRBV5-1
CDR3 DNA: TGCGCCAGCAGCTTGGATGTGGGGGACACCGGGGAGCTGTTTTTT
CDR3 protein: CASSLDVGDTGELFF

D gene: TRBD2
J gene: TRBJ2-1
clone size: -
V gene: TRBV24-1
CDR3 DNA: TGTGCCACCAGCCGACCAGCGGGGGCGACCTACAATGAGCAGTTCTTC
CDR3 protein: CATSRPAGATYNEQFF

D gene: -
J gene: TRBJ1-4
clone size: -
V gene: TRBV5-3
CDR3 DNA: TGTGCCAGAAGCTCTAAACTGTTTTTT
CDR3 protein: CARSSKLFF

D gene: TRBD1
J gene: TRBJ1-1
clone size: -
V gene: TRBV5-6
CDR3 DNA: TGTGCCAGCAGCTTGGCCTCCCAGGGGGTAGACACTGAAGCTTTCTTT
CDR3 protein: CASSLASQGVDTEAFF

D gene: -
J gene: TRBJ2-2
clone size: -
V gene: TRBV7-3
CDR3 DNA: TGTGCCAGCAGCTTACTTGGCGGGGCGAACACCGGGGAGCTGTTTTTT
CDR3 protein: CASSLLGGANTGELFF

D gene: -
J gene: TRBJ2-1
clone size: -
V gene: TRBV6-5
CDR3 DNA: TGTGCCAGCAGTTATACCGGGGGGCGGGTATCTGAGCAGTTCTTC
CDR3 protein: CASSYTGGRVSEQFF

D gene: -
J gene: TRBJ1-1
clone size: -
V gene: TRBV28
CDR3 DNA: TGTGCCAGCCGGGGCGGGACTGAAGCTTTCTTT
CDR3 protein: CASRGGTEAFF

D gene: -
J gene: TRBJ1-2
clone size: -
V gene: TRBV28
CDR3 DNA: TGTGCCAGCAGCACCAGGGGCCCCAACTATGGCTACACCTTC
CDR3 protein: CASSTRGPNYGYTF

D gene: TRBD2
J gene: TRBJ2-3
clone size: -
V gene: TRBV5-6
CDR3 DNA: TGTGCCAGCAGCCTACGGGGGGGCCACACAGATACGCAGTATTTT
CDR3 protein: CASSLRGGHTDTQYF

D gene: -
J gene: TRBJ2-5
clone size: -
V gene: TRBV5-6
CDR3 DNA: TGTGCCAGCAGCTTGTTTGGGGGAGAGACCCAGTACTTC
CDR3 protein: CASSLFGGETQYF

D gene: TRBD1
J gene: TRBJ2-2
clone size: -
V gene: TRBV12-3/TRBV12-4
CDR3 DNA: TGTGCCAGCAGTTGGGGACAGTCCAGGGAGCTGTTTTTT
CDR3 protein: CASSWGQSRELFF

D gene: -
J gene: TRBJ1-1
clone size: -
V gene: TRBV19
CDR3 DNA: TGTGCCAGTAGTATTAAGGTTGGCACTGAAGCTTTCTTT
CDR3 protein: CASSIKVGTEAFF

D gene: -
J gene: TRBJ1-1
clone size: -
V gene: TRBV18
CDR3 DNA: TGTGCCAGCTCACCACCTGGTAACACTGAAGCTTTCTTT
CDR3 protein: CASSPPGNTEAFF

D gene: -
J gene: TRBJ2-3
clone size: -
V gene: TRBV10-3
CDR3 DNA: TGTGCCATCGATAGCGGCACAGATACGCAGTATTTT
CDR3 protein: CAIDSGTDTQYF

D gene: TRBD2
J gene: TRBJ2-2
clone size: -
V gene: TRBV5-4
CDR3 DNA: TGTGCCAGCAGCCGCCCCACCGGGAGGACCGGGGAGCTGTTTTTT
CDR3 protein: CASSRPTGRTGELFF

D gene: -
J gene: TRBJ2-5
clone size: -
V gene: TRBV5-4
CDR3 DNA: TGTGCCAGCAGCTTTCCGGGACTCTTGGGCGAGACCCAGTACTTC
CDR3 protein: CASSFPGLLGETQYF

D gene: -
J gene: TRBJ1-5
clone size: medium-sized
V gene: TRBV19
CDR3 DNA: TGTGCCAGTACTACGTTTTGGGGGGCTCAGCCCCAGCATTTT
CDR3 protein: CASTTFWGAQPQHF

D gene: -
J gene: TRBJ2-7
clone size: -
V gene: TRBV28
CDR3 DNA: TGTGCCAGCAAACATCCTTCCAGGGGTGAGCAGTACTTC
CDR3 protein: CASKHPSRGEQYF

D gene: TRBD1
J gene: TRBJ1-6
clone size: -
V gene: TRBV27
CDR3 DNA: TGTGCCAGCAGTCCAACGACAGGGGGCCTTAATTCACCCCTCCACTTT
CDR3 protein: CASSPTTGGLNSPLHF

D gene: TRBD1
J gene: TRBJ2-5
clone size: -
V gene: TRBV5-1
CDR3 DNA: TGCGCCAGCGGACAGGGTGGGCAAGAGACCCAGTACTTC
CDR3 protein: CASGQGGQETQYF

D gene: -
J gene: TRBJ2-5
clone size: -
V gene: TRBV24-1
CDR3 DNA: TGTGCCACCAGTGATTTATCTTACAGTCAAGAGACCCAGTACTTC
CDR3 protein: CATSDLSYSQETQYF

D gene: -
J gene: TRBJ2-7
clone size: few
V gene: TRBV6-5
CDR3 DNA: TGTGCCAGCAGTAAGGGACGGAAATCCTACGAGCAGTACTTC
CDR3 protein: CASSKGRKSYEQYF

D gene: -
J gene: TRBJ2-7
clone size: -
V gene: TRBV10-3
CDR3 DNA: TGTGCCATCAGTGAGTCGAGGAATAGGCCCCTGGAGCAGTACTTC
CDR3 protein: CAISESRNRPLEQYF

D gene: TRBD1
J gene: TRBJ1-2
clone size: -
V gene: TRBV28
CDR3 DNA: TGTGCCAGCAGTTCGGGCGCCGGAGGGGGCCGCGGCTACACCTTC
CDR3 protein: CASSSGAGGGRGYTF

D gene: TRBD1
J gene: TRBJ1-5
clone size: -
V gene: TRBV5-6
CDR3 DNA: TGTGCCAGCAGCCGGCAGGACAGGGAGATTTTGAGCAATCAGCCCCAGCATTTT
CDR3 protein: CASSRQDREILSNQPQHF

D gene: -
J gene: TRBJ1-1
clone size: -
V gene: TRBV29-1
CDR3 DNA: TGCAGCGTTGAAGCAATGTTAGGTAGTACTGAAGCTTTCTTT
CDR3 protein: CSVEAMLGSTEAFF

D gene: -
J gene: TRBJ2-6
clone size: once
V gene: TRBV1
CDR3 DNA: TGCACCAGCAGCCGCCAGGTTAGATCTGGGGCCAACGTCCTGACTTTC
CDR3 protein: CTSSRQVRSGANVLTF

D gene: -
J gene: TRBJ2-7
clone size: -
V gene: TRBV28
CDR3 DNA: TGTGCCAGCGTTCTCGGGGGGACAGGCTCCTACGAGCAGTACTTC
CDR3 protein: CASVLGGTGSYEQYF

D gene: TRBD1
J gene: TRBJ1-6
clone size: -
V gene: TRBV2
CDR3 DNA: TGTGCCAGCGTCGGACAGGGTTTTGCACCCCTCCACTTT
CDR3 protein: CASVGQGFAPLHF

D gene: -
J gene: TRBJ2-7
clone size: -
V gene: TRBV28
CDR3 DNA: TGTGCCAGCACTCGTAGGGGTCGGGAGCAGTACTTC
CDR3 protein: CASTRRGREQYF

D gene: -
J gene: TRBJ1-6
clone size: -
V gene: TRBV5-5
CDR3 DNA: TGTGCCAGCAGCTTGGTGGGCGGCCACTATAATTCACCCCTCCACTTT
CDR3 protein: CASSLVGGHYNSPLHF

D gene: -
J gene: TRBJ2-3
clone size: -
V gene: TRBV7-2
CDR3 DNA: TGTGCCAGCAGCCGCTGGGGGGGCGGGACAGATACGCAGTATTTT
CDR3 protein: CASSRWGGGTDTQYF

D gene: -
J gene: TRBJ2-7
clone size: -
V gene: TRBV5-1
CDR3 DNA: TGCGCCAGCAGCTTGACTGCAGGGAGCTACGAGCAGTACTTC
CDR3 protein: CASSLTAGSYEQYF

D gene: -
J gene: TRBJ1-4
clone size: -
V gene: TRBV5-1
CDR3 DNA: TGCGCCAGCAGCCAGGACACTAATGAAAAACTGTTTTTT
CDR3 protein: CASSQDTNEKLFF

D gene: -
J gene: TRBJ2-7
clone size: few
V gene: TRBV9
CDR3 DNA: TGTGCCAGCAGCGTGGGTCACCAAACCCCTACCAGCGAGCAGTACTTC
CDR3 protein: CASSVGHQTPTSEQYF

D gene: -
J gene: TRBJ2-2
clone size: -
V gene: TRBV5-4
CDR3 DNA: TGTGCCAGCAGCTTGGCGCGACACAACACCGGGGAGCTGTTTTTT
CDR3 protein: CASSLARHNTGELFF